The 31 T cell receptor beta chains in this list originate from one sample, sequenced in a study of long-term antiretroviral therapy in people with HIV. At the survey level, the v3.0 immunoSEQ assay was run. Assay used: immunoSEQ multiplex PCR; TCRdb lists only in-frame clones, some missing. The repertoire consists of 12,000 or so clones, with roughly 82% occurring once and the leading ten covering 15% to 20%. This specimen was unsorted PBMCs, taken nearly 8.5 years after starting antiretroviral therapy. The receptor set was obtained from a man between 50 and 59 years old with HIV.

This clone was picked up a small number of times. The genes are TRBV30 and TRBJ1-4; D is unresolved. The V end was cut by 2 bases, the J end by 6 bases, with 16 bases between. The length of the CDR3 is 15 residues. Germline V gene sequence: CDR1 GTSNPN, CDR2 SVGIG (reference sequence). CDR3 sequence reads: CAWSPISDWDEKLFF. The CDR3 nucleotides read TGTGCCTGGAGTCCCATCTCCGACTGGGATGAAAAACTGTTTTTT.

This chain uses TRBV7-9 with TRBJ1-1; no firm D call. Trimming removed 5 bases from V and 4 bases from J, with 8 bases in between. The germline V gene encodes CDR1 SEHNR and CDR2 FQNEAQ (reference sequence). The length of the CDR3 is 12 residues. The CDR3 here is CASSPISTEAFF. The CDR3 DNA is TGTGCCAGCAGCCCAATTAGCACTGAAGCTTTCTTT. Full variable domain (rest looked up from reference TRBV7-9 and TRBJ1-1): DTGVSQNPRHKITKRGQNVTFRCDPISEHNRLYWYRQTLGQGPEFLTYFQNEAQLEKSRLLSDRFSAERPKGSFSTLEIQRTEQGDSAMYLCASSPISTEAFFGQGTRLTVV.

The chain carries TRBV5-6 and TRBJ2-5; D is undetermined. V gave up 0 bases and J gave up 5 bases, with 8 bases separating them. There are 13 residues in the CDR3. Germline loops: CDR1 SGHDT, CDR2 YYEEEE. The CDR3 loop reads CASSLGSGETQYF. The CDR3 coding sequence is TGTGCCAGCAGCTTGGGGAGTGGCGAGACCCAGTACTTC.

The CDR3 bases are TGTGCCAGCAGTTACTCGGGTACAGAGAACACTGAAGCTTTCTTT. Amino acid sequence: CASSYSGTENTEAFF. The rearrangement links TRBV6-6 to TRBJ1-1; D is unresolved. The CDR3 covers 15 residues. V shed 0 bases and J shed 1 base, with 9 bases lying between them. Germline CDR1 is MNHNY and CDR2 is SVGAGI (reference sequence).

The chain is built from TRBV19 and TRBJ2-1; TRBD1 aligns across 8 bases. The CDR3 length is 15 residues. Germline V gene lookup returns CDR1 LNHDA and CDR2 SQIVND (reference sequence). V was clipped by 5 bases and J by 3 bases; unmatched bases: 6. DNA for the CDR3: TGTGCCAGTAGTTACGGACAGGGTAGCTACAATGAGCAGTTCTTC. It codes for CASSYGQGSYNEQFF.

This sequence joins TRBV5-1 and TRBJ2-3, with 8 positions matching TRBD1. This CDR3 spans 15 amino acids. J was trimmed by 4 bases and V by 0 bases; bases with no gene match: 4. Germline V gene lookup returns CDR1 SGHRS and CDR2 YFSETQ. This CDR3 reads CASSLGQGYADTQYF. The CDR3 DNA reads TGCGCCAGCAGCTTGGGACAGGGGTACGCAGATACGCAGTATTTT.

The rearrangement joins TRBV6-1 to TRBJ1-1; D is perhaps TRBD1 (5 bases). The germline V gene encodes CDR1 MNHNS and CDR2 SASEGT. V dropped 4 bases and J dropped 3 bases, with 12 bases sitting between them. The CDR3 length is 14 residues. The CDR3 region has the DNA TGTGCCAGCAGTGTTGCAGGGTTCCACACTGAAGCTTTCTTT. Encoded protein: CASSVAGFHTEAFF.

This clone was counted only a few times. The CDR3 nucleotides are TGTGCCAGTAGTATAGATCGTTCACCCCTCCACTTT. Translating it yields CASSIDRSPLHF. This sequence joins TRBV19 and TRBJ1-6; D not certain. Germline lookup yields CDR1 LNHDA and CDR2 SQIVND (reference sequence). The germline V and J ends were trimmed by 0 bases and 9 bases, with 3 bases remaining between them. The CDR3 covers 12 residues.

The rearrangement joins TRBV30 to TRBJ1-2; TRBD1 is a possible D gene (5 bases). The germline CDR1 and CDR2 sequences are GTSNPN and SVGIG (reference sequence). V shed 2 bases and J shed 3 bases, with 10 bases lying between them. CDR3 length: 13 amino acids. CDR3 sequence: CAWSYGGDYGYTF. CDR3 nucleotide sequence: TGTGCCTGGAGTTATGGAGGGGACTATGGCTACACCTTC.

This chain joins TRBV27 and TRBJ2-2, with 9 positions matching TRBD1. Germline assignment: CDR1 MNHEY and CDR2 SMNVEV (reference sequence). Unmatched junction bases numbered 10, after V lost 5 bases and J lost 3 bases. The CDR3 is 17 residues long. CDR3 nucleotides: TGTGCCAGCAGTACGACCCCCGGGACAGGGTACACCGGGGAGCTGTTTTTT. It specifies CASSTTPGTGYTGELFF.

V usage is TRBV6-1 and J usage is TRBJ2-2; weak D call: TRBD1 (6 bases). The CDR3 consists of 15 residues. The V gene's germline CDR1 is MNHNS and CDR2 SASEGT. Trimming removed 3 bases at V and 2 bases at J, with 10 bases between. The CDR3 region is CASSEDRRNTGELFF. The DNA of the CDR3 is TGTGCCAGCAGTGAGGACAGACGAAACACCGGGGAGCTGTTTTTT.

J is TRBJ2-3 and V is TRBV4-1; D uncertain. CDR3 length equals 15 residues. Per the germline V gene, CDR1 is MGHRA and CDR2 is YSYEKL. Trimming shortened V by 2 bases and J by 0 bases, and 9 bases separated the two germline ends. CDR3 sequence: CASSQQVTSTDTQYF. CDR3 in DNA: TGCGCCAGCAGCCAACAAGTTACTAGCACAGATACGCAGTATTTT.

The CDR3 region is CAWIWGDYGYTF. The CDR3 DNA follows: TGTGCCTGGATCTGGGGGGATTATGGCTACACCTTC. The chain joins TRBV30 to TRBJ1-2; TRBD1 might be the D (5 bases). Germline-derived CDR1 and CDR2 are GTSNPN and SVGIG (reference sequence). CDR3 length: 12 amino acids. Between the trimmed V and J ends, which lost 4 bases and 5 bases, there was a span of 11 bases. Full variable domain (missing parts from reference TRBV30 and TRBJ1-2): SQTIHQWPATLVQPVGSPLSLECTVEGTSNPNLYWYRQAAGRGLQLLFYSVGIGQISSEVPQNLSASRPQDRQFILSSKKLLLSDSGFYLCAWIWGDYGYTFGSGTRLTVV.

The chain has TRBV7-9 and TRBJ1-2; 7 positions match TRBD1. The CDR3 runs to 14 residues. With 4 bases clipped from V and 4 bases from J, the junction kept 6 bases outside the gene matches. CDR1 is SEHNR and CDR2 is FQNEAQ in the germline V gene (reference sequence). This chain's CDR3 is CASSSGTDPYGYTF. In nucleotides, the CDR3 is TGTGCCAGCAGCTCCGGGACAGACCCCTATGGCTACACCTTC.

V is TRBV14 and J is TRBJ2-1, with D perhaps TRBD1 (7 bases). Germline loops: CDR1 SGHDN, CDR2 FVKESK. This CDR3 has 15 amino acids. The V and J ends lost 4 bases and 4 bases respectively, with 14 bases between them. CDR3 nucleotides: TGTGCCAGCAGCCCCCCGACAGGGACTTACAATGAGCAGTTCTTC. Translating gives CASSPPTGTYNEQFF.

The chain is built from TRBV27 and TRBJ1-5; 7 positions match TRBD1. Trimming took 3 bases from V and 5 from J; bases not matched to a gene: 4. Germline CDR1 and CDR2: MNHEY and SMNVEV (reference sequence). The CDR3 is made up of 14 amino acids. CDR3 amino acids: CASSFEGGDQPQHF. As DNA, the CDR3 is TGTGCCAGCAGTTTTGAAGGGGGCGATCAGCCCCAGCATTTT.

CDR3 DNA sequence: TGTGCCAGCAAGCCCCCTTTACGACCAACTAATGAAAAACTGTTTTTT. Translation: CASKPPLRPTNEKLFF. The chain has TRBV2 and TRBJ1-4; D gene unclear. V lost 7 bases to trimming and J lost 0 bases, with 15 bases between them. This CDR3 contains 16 residues. CDR1 and CDR2 from the germline V gene are SNHLY and FYNNEI.

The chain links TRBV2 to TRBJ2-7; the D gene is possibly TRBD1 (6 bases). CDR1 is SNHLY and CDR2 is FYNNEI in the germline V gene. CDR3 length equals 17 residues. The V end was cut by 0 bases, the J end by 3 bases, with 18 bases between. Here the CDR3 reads CASSEAGIETGDYEQYF. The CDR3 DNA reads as TGTGCCAGCAGTGAAGCCGGGATCGAGACAGGTGACTACGAGCAGTACTTC.

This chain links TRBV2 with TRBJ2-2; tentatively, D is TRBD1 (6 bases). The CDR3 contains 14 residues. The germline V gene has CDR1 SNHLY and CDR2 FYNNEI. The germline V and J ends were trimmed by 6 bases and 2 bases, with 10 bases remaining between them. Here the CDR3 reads CASRWTANTGELFF. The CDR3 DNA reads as TGTGCCAGCAGGTGGACAGCCAACACCGGGGAGCTGTTTTTT.

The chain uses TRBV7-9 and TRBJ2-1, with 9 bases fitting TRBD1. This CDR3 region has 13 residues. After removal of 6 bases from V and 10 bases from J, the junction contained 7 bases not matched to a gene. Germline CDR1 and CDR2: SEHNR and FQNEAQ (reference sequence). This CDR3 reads CASRFTGGREQFF. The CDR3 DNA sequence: TGTGCCAGCAGGTTTACAGGGGGCCGGGAGCAGTTCTTC.

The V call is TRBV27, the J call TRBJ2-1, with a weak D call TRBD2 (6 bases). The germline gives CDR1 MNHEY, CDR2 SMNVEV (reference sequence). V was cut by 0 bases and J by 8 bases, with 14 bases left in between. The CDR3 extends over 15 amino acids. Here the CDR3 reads CASSLSGRGFDEQFF. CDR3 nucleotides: TGTGCCAGCAGTTTATCGGGACGGGGGTTTGATGAGCAGTTCTTC.

CDR3 coding DNA: TGCAGCGTTTTGGGGGATTCGGCGGTGTCCTACGAGCAGTACTTC. This translates into CSVLGDSAVSYEQYF. The rearrangement links TRBV29-1 to TRBJ2-7, with D perhaps assigned TRBD1 or TRBD2 (5 bases each). In germline, CDR1 is SQVTM, CDR2 ANQGSEA. This CDR3 has 15 residues. Trimming took off 5 bases at V and 1 base at J, with 18 bases between the two ends.

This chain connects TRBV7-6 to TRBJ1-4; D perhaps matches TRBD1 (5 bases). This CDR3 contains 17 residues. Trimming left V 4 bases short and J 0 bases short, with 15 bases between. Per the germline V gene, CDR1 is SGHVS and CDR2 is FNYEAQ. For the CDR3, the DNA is TGTGCCAGCAGCTCCGCGGGACGTCTCGCAACTAATGAAAAACTGTTTTTT. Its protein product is CASSSAGRLATNEKLFF.

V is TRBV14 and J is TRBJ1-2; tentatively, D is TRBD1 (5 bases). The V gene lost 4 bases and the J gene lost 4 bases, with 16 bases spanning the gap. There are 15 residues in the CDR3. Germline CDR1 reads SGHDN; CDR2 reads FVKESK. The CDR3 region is CASSPLLGRGYGYTF. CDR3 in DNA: TGTGCCAGCAGCCCCCTCCTCGGGAGGGGCTATGGCTACACCTTC.

In DNA form, the CDR3 reads TGTGCCAGTAGTATCACAGAGAACACTGAAGCTTTCTTT. Translating gives CASSITENTEAFF. The J gene is TRBJ1-1, the V gene TRBV19; D remains unclear. The germline V and J ends were trimmed by 3 bases and 1 base, with 6 bases remaining between them. The CDR3 totals 13 residues. Germline lookup yields CDR1 LNHDA and CDR2 SQIVND (reference sequence).

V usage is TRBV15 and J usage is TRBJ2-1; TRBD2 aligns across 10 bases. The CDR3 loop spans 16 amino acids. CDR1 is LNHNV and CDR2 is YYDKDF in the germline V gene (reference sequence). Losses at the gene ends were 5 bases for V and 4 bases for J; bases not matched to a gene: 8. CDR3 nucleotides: TGTGCCACCAGCTTCGGGACTAGCGACTTTTACAATGAGCAGTTCTTC. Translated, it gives CATSFGTSDFYNEQFF.

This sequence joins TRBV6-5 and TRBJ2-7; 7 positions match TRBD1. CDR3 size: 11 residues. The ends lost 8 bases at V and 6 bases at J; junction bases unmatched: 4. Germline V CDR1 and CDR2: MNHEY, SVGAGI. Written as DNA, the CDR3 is TGTGCCAGCCCATCAGGGGGCGAGCAGTACTTC. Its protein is CASPSGGEQYF.

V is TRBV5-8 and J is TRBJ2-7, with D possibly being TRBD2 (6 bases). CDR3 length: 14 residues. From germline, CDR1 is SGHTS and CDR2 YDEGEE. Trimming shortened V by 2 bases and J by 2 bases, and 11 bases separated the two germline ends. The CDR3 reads CASSFPGETYEQYF. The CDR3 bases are TGTGCCAGCAGCTTCCCGGGAGAAACCTACGAGCAGTACTTC.

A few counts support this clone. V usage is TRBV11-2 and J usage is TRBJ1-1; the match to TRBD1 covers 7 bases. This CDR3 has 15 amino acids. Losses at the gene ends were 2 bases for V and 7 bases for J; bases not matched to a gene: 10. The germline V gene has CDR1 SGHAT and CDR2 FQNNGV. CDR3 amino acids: CASSLYKGQRFEAFF. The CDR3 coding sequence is TGTGCCAGCAGCTTATACAAGGGACAGCGTTTTGAAGCTTTCTTT.

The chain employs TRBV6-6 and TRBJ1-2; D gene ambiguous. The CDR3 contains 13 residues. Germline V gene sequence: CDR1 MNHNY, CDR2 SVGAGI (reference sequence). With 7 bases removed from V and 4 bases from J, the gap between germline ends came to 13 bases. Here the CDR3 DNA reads TGTGCCAGCAACGGCTTGCGGGGCTATGGCTACACCTTC. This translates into CASNGLRGYGYTF.

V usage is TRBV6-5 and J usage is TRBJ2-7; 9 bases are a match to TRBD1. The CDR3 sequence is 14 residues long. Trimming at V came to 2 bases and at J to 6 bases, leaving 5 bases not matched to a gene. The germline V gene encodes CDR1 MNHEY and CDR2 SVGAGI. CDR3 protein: CASSYGTGPVEQYF. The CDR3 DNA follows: TGTGCCAGCAGTTACGGGACAGGGCCAGTCGAGCAGTACTTC.